This passage covers 14 T cell receptor beta chains from one sample sequenced in a study of cytomegalovirus exposure and HLA in healthy donors (dated by TCRdb to the late 2010s). Receptors were amplified or captured by the immunoSEQ multiplex PCR assay. For the multiplex PCR, a mixture combining 60 forward primers for TCR Vbeta segments and 13 reverse primers for TCR Jbeta segments was used. This is the immuneACCESS table as TCRdb keeps it, with only in-frame sequences that have V and J called. A part of the clones is gone; compared with another copy, unresolved V genes explain less than half, and the rest is unexplained. The sample table holds roughly 190,000 clones, of which around 75% were seen once. The ten biggest clones cover approximately 6% of the sample. Sequencing was performed on PBMCs. Source of these receptors: a man aged 40-49 years in good health and CMV-seropositive.

The chain carries TRBV5-1 and TRBJ2-5, with a possible D match to TRBD2 (6 bases). This CDR3 spans 15 amino acids. CDR1 and CDR2 from the germline V gene are SGHRS and YFSETQ. V dropped 2 bases and J dropped 4 bases, with 15 bases sitting between them. CDR3 sequence: CASSFLGEAGETQYF. Written as DNA, the CDR3 is TGCGCCAGCAGCTTTTTGGGGGAAGCGGGAGAGACCCAGTACTTC.

J is TRBJ1-1 and V is TRBV7-2; D gene ambiguous. The germline CDR1 and CDR2 sequences are SGHTA and FQGNSA. The CDR3 runs 14 residues. The germline V and J ends were trimmed by 5 bases and 1 base, with 11 bases remaining between them. CDR3 DNA sequence: TGTGCCAGCAGCGGAGGGCCCGGGAACACTGAAGCTTTCTTT. This gives the protein CASSGGPGNTEAFF.

The chain employs TRBV15 and TRBJ2-7; D may be TRBD1 (5 bases). The ends were cut back, 0 bases at V and 5 bases at J, with 14 bases in the middle. The CDR3 has 15 amino acids. CDR1 is LNHNV, CDR2 YYDKDF, per germline (reference sequence). Here the CDR3 DNA reads TGTGCCACCAGCAGAGATAGGGCAGGGCTGGACGAGCAGTACTTC. This encodes CATSRDRAGLDEQYF.

J is TRBJ1-1 and V is TRBV7-2; no definite D call. The germline CDR1 and CDR2 sequences are SGHTA and FQGNSA. The length of the CDR3 is 14 residues. Between the trimmed V and J ends, which lost 5 bases and 2 bases, there was a span of 12 bases. As DNA, the CDR3 is TGTGCCAGCAGCAACGCGTTAGAAAACACTGAAGCTTTCTTT. Amino acids: CASSNALENTEAFF.

V is TRBV4-3 and J is TRBJ2-7; TRBD2 might be the D (7 bases). The V end lost 1 base, the J end lost 4 bases, and 11 bases lay between the germline ends. CDR1 and CDR2 from the germline V gene are LGHNA and YSLEER. This CDR3 is 14 amino acids long. In nucleotides, the CDR3 is TGCGCCAGCAGCCAAGTTGGGGGGGCGTACGAGCAGTACTTC. Its protein is CASSQVGGAYEQYF.

This rearrangement joins TRBV10-3 to TRBJ2-3; 7 nucleotides match TRBD1. Germline loops: CDR1 ENHRY, CDR2 SYGVKD. The CDR3 has 15 residues. Germline trimming cut 6 bases from V and 2 bases from J; bases unmatched to any gene: 8. Here the CDR3 DNA reads TGTGCCATCAGATTGGGACAGCAAGACACAGATACGCAGTATTTT. This sequence encodes CAIRLGQQDTDTQYF.

This sequence joins TRBV6-6 and TRBJ1-2; tentative D call: TRBD1 (5 bases). Between the trimmed V and J ends, which lost 8 bases and 2 bases, there was a span of 12 bases. Germline CDR1 and CDR2: MNHNY and SVGAGI (reference sequence). This CDR3 region has 13 residues. In DNA form, the CDR3 reads TGTGCCAGCTGGAGTGGGGGGAACTATGGCTACACCTTC. It is translated as CASWSGGNYGYTF.

J is TRBJ1-1 and V is TRBV5-6, with D perhaps TRBD1 (5 bases). V gave up 4 bases and J gave up 3 bases, with 7 bases separating them. CDR3 length equals 12 residues. Per germline, CDR1 SGHDT and CDR2 YYEEEE. The CDR3 sequence is CASSTGYTEAFF. CDR3 coding DNA: TGTGCCAGCAGCACAGGTTACACTGAAGCTTTCTTT.

The chain is built from TRBV7-2 and TRBJ1-1; D not certain. V lost 8 bases and J 2 bases, leaving 9 bases between the germline ends. The length of the CDR3 is 12 residues. Germline-derived CDR1 and CDR2 are SGHTA and FQGNSA. The DNA for the CDR3 is TGTGCCAGCCTGGCTGGCAACACTGAAGCTTTCTTT. Its translation is CASLAGNTEAFF.

The CDR3 sequence: CAKDRGSDETQYF. The CDR3, as DNA: TGTGCCAAAGACAGGGGATCGGATGAGACCCAGTACTTC. The gene calls are TRBV6-1 and TRBJ2-5; 8 positions agree with TRBD1. V was clipped by 10 bases and J by 5 bases; unmatched bases: 9. CDR1 and CDR2 from the germline V gene are MNHNS and SASEGT. The CDR3 covers 13 residues.

CDR3 region: CASSHSRGFPYNEQFF. In nucleotides, the CDR3 is TGCGCCAGCAGCCACTCGCGGGGGTTCCCCTACAATGAGCAGTTCTTC. V gene TRBV4-3 combines with J gene TRBJ2-1; the match to TRBD2 covers 7 bases. CDR3 length equals 16 residues. CDR1 is LGHNA and CDR2 is YSLEER in the germline V gene. V was pared by 3 bases and J by 2 bases, with 7 bases of the junction left unmatched.

This chain connects TRBV18 to TRBJ2-1; 8 bases line up with TRBD2. The CDR3 extends over 16 amino acids. Trimming cost V 3 bases and J 0 bases; bases outside gene matches: 4. The germline gives CDR1 KGHSH, CDR2 LQKENI. CDR3 DNA: TGTGCCAGCTCACCCCCGGGAGGGGGCTCCTACAATGAGCAGTTCTTC. Translating gives CASSPPGGGSYNEQFF.

This clone turned up a few times. The V gene is TRBV30, the J gene TRBJ2-7, with D perhaps TRBD1 (5 bases). The CDR3 contains 15 residues. V dropped 0 bases and J dropped 5 bases, with 17 bases sitting between them. CDR1 is GTSNPN, CDR2 SVGIG, per germline (reference sequence). Here the CDR3 DNA reads TGTGCCTGGAGTGTACTGAGCAGGGAATTTGACGAGCAGTACTTC. It yields the protein CAWSVLSREFDEQYF.

The V gene is TRBV5-1, the J gene TRBJ2-1; D is perhaps TRBD1 (6 bases). Germline V lookup: CDR1 SGHRS, CDR2 YFSETQ. Trimming left V 6 bases short and J 6 bases short, with 19 bases between. The CDR3 runs 15 residues. CDR3 nucleotide sequence: TGCGCCAGCACCTATTCCCCCGGACAGCCCAATGAGCAGTTCTTC. Translating gives CASTYSPGQPNEQFF.